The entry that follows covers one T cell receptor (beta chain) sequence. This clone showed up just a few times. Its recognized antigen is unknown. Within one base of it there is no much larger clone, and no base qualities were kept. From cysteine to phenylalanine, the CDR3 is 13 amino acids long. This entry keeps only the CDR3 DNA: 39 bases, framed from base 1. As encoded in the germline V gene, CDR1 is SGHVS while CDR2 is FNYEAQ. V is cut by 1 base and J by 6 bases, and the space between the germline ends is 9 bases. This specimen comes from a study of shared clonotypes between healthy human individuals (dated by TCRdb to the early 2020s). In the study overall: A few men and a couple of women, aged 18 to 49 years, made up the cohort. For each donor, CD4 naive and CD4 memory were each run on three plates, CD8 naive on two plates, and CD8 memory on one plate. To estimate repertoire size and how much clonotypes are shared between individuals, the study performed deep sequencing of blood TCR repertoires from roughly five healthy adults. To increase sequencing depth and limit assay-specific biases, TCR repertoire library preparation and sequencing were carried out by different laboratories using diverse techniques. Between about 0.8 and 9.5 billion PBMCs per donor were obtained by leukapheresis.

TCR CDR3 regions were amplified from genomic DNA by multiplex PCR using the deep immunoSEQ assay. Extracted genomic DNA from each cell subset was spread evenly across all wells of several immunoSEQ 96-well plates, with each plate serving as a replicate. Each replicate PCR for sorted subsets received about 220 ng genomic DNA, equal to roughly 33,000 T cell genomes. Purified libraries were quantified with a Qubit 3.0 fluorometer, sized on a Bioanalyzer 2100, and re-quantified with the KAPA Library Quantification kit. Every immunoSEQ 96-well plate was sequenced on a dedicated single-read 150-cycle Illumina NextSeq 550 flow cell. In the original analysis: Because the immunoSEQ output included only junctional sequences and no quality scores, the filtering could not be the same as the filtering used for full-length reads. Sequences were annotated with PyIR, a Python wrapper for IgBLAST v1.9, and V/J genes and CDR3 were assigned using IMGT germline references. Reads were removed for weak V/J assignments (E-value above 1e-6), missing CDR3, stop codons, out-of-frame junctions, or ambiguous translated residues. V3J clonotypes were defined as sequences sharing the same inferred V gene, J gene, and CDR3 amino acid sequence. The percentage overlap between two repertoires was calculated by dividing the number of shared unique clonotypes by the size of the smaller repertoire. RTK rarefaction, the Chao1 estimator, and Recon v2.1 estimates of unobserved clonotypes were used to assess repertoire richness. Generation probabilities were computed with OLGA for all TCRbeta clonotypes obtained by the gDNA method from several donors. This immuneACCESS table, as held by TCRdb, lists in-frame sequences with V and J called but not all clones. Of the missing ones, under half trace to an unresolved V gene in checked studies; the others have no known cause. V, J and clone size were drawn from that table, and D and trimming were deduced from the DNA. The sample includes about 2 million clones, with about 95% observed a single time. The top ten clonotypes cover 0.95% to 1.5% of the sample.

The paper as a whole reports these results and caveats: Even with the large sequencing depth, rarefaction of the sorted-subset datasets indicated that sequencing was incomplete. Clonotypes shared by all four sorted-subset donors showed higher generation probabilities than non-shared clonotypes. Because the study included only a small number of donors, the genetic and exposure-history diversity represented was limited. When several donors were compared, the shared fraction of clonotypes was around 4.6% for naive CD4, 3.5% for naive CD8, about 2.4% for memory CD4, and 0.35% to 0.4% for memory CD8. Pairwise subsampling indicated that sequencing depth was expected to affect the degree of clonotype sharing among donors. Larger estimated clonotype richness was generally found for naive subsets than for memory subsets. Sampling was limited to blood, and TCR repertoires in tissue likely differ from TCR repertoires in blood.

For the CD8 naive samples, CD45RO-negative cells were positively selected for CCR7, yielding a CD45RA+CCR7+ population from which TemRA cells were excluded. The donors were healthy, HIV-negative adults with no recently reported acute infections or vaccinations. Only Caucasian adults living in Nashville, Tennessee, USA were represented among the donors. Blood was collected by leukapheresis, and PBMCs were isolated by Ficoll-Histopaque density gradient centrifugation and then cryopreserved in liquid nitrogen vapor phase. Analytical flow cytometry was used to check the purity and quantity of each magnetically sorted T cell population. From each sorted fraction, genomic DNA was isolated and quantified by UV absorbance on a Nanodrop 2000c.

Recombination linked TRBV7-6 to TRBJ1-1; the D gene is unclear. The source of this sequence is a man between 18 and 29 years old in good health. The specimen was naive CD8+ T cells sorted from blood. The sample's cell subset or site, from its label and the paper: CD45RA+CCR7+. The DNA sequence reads TGTGCCAGCAGCTTAGGAGAGTCGGCTGAAGCTTTCTTT. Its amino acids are CASSLGESAEAFF.